Each of the 16 T cell receptor beta chains below was sequenced from the same sample in a study of blood T cell repertoires in COVID-19. The method was immunoSEQ multiplex PCR; TCRdb's version includes in-frame clones alone and lacks a portion of them. The sample consists of around 130,000 clones, approximately 84% of them appearing once. Sequencing was performed on peripheral blood. The receptors derive from a man in his 60s with acute or convalescent COVID-19.

On this clone: At the DNA level, this CDR3 is encoded by other sequences in the same sample as well. The gene calls are TRBV9 and TRBJ2-1, with 10 bases aligning to TRBD2. CDR3 length: 15 residues. V shed 3 bases, J shed 4 bases, and the junction held 4 bases outside the gene matches. Germline values: CDR1 SGDLS, CDR2 YYNGEE. In nucleotides, the CDR3 is TGTGCCAGCAGCGCATTAGCGGGAGGTTACAATGAGCAGTTCTTC. Its translation is CASSALAGGYNEQFF.

The chain employs TRBV11-2 and TRBJ2-3; 12 bases line up with TRBD2. CDR3 length: 16 residues. Germline loops: CDR1 SGHAT, CDR2 FQNNGV. V was pared by 4 bases and J by 4 bases, with 6 bases of the junction left unmatched. DNA of the CDR3: TGTGCCAGCAGCTACCTAGCGGGGGGGCTCGCAGATACGCAGTATTTT. Protein sequence: CASSYLAGGLADTQYF.

This clone was seen a single time. The chain links TRBV5-8 to TRBJ2-7; D ambiguous. Germline CDR1 SGHTS, CDR2 YDEGEE. This CDR3 has 13 residues. V was shortened by 4 bases and J by 3 bases, with 11 bases between the two germline ends. In nucleotides, the CDR3 is TGTGCCAGCAGCCAAGATAGCCTCTACGAGCAGTACTTC. It yields the protein CASSQDSLYEQYF.

The chain carries TRBV5-1 and TRBJ2-1; no clear D. CDR3 length equals 14 residues. V lost 0 bases and J 8 bases, leaving 12 bases between the germline ends. Germline V CDR1 and CDR2: SGHRS, YFSETQ. For the CDR3, the DNA is TGCGCCAGCAGCTTGGAACTCCGAAGCTATGAGCAGTTCTTC. Encoded protein: CASSLELRSYEQFF.

The rearrangement links TRBV2 to TRBJ2-1; 11 bases are a match to TRBD1. J gave up 2 bases and V 6 bases, and 3 bases lay outside the gene matches. Germline loops: CDR1 SNHLY, CDR2 FYNNEI. The CDR3 has 15 residues. CDR3 residues: CASSRGQGAYNEQFF. In nucleotides, the CDR3 is TGTGCCAGCAGCCGGGGACAGGGGGCCTACAATGAGCAGTTCTTC. Drawing the rest from reference TRBV2 and TRBJ2-1, the complete variable domain is EPEVTQTPSHQVTQMGQEVILRCVPISNHLYFYWYRQILGQKVEFLVSFYNNEISEKSEIFDDQFSVERPDGSNFTLKIRSTKLEDSAMYFCASSRGQGAYNEQFFGPGTRLTVL.

This CDR3 reads CASSRTAGVNYGYTF. Here the CDR3 DNA reads TGTGCCAGCTCACGTACCGCAGGGGTAAACTATGGCTACACCTTC. This chain connects TRBV18 to TRBJ1-2, with D perhaps TRBD1 (6 bases). The CDR3 is 15 residues long. Per germline, CDR1 KGHSH and CDR2 LQKENI. The ends were cut back, 4 bases at V and 2 bases at J, with 14 bases in the middle.

The chain carries TRBV5-1 and TRBJ2-1; possible D gene TRBD2, 6 bases. The CDR3 runs 16 residues. Germline CDR1 SGHRS, CDR2 YFSETQ. V was cut by 2 bases and J by 7 bases, with 19 bases left in between. This CDR3 reads CASSFLGGIVGNEQFF. The CDR3 region has the DNA TGCGCCAGCAGCTTCTTGGGGGGAATCGTTGGGAATGAGCAGTTCTTC.

The rearrangement joins TRBV30 to TRBJ2-7, with a tentative D call TRBD1 (6 bases). The germline V gene encodes CDR1 GTSNPN and CDR2 SVGIG (reference sequence). This CDR3 is 13 amino acids long. V was trimmed by 1 base and J by 2 bases, leaving 9 bases between them. The DNA for the CDR3 is TGTGCCTGGAGTGGGGACAACACCTACGAGCAGTACTTC. This sequence encodes CAWSGDNTYEQYF.

The rearrangement uses TRBV27 and TRBJ2-5; 12 bases are a match to TRBD2. The V and J ends lost 4 bases and 1 base, in that order; junction bases with no gene match: 7. The V gene's germline CDR1 is MNHEY and CDR2 SMNVEV (reference sequence). CDR3 length: 17 amino acids. In nucleotides, the CDR3 is TGTGCCAGCAGTTCACTAACTAGCGGGGGGTTCCAAGAGACCCAGTACTTC. Translated: CASSSLTSGGFQETQYF.

The V gene is TRBV11-1, the J gene TRBJ2-1; 11 bases match TRBD1. Germline lookup yields CDR1 SGHAT and CDR2 FQDESV (reference sequence). V was pared by 5 bases and J by 7 bases, with 10 bases of the junction left unmatched. The CDR3 extends over 16 amino acids. For the CDR3, the DNA is TGTGCCAGCAGCCTAGAAGGACAGGGGGCAAAGAATGAGCAGTTCTTC. Protein product: CASSLEGQGAKNEQFF.

This clone was seen a few times. The gene calls are TRBV5-1 and TRBJ1-4; TRBD1 aligns across 8 bases. The CDR3 consists of 18 residues. The germline V gene has CDR1 SGHRS and CDR2 YFSETQ. V shed 5 bases and J 2 bases; nucleotides not matched to a gene: 14. The CDR3 sequence: CASRALTGEDRTNEKLFF. The DNA for the CDR3 is TGCGCCAGCAGGGCCTTGACAGGGGAGGATAGGACTAATGAAAAACTGTTTTTT.

The rearrangement uses TRBV2 and TRBJ2-5; D is possibly TRBD1 (6 bases). The CDR3 extends over 14 amino acids. Germline V CDR1 and CDR2: SNHLY, FYNNEI. Trimming removed 4 bases from V and 4 bases from J, with 13 bases in between. CDR3 DNA sequence: TGTGCCAGCAGTGCAGGGGAGTGGGGAGAGACCCAGTACTTC. It encodes CASSAGEWGETQYF.

This chain joins TRBV27 and TRBJ1-2; D gene uncertain. Germline-derived CDR1 and CDR2 are MNHEY and SMNVEV (reference sequence). The CDR3 extends over 13 amino acids. Trimming took off 0 bases at V and 2 bases at J, with 4 bases between the two ends. CDR3 sequence (DNA): TGTGCCAGCAGTTTATCAGCGAACTATGGCTACACCTTC. Its protein is CASSLSANYGYTF.

This chain joins TRBV28 and TRBJ1-4; D remains ambiguous. In germline, CDR1 is MDHEN, CDR2 SYDVKM. The CDR3 extends over 13 amino acids. V gave up 7 bases and J gave up 5 bases, with 11 bases separating them. The CDR3 DNA sequence: TGTGCCAGCAATACCTCCGGGAATGAAAAACTGTTTTTT. Translation: CASNTSGNEKLFF.

This chain links TRBV7-6 with TRBJ1-4, with D hard to call. The CDR3 spans 11 residues. CDR1 is SGHVS, CDR2 FNYEAQ, per germline. V lost 3 bases and J lost 7, with 3 bases in between. This CDR3 is CASSFSEKLFF. The CDR3 bases are TGTGCCAGCAGCTTCAGTGAAAAACTGTTTTTT.

The CDR3 is CASRPTSNIVQFF. CDR3 in DNA: TGCGCCAGCCGGCCGACATCTAATATTGTGCAGTTCTTC. V usage is TRBV5-1 and J usage is TRBJ2-1; D is unclear. This CDR3 has 13 residues. The ends were cut back, 7 bases at V and 12 bases at J, with 20 bases in the middle. CDR1 and CDR2 (germline): SGHRS, YFSETQ. The full variable domain, with the rest looked up from reference TRBV5-1 and TRBJ2-1, is KAGVTQTPRYLIKTRGQQVTLSCSPISGHRSVSWYQQTPGQGLQFLFEYFSETQRNKGNFPGRFSGRQFSNSRSEMNVSTLELGDSALYLCASRPTSNIVQFFGPGTRLTVL.